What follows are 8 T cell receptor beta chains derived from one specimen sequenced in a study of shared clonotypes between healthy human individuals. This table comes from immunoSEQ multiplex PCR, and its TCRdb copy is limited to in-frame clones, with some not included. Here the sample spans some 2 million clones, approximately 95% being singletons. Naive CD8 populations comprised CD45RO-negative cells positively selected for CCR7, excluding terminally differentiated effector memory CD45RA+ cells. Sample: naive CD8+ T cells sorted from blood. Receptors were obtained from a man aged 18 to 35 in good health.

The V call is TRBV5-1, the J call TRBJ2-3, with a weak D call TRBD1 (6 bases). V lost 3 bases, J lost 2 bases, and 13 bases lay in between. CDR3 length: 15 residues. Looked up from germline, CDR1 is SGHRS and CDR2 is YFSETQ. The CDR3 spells CASSSDMGATDTQYF. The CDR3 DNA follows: TGCGCCAGCAGCTCCGACATGGGGGCCACAGATACGCAGTATTTT.

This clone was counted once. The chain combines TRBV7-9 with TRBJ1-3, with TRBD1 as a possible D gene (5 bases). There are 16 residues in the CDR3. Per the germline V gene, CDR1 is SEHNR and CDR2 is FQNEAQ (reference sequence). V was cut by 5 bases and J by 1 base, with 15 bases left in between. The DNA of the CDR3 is TGTGCCAGCAGCCCGACAACCGGGGGATCTGGAAACACCATATATTTT. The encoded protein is CASSPTTGGSGNTIYF.

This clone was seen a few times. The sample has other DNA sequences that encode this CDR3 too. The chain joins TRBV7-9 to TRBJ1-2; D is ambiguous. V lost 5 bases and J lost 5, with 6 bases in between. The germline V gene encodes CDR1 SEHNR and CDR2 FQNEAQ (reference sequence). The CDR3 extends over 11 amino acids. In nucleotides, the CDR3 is TGTGCCAGCAGCCGAGATTATGGCTACACCTTC. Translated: CASSRDYGYTF.

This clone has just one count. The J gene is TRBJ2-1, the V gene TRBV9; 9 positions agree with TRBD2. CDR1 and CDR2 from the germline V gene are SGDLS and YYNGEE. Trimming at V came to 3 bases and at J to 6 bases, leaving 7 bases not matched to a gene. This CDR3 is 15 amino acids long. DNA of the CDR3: TGTGCCAGCAGCGCCTCCGGACTAGCGATCAATGAGCAGTTCTTC. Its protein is CASSASGLAINEQFF.

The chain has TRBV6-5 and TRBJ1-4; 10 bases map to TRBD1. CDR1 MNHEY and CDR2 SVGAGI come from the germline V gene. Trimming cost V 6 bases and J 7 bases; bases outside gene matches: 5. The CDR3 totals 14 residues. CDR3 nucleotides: TGTGCCAGCAGGCGGGGGACAGGGGTTGAAAAACTGTTTTTT. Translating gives CASRRGTGVEKLFF.

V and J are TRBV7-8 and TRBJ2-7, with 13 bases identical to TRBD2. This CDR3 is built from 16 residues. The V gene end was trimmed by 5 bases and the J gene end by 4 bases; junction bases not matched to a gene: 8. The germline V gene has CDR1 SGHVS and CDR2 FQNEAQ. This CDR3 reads CASSEGLAGLVYEQYF. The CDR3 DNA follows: TGTGCCAGCAGCGAGGGACTAGCGGGACTCGTTTACGAGCAGTACTTC.

CDR3 loop: CASSLLAPGQGASGNTIYF. The DNA for the CDR3 is TGTGCCAGCAGTTTACTGGCACCGGGACAGGGGGCGTCTGGAAACACCATATATTTT. V usage is TRBV27 and J usage is TRBJ1-3; TRBD1 matches 12 bases. Germline CDR1 and CDR2: MNHEY and SMNVEV (reference sequence). Unmatched junction bases numbered 9, after V lost 2 bases and J lost 1 base. The CDR3 spans 19 residues.

The chain's CDR3 is CASSSVNGYGYTF. The CDR3 region has the DNA TGTGCCAGCAGTTCCGTCAACGGTTATGGCTACACCTTC. The chain links TRBV28 to TRBJ1-2; D is ambiguous. CDR1 MDHEN and CDR2 SYDVKM come from the germline V gene. Trimming cost V 4 bases and J 5 bases, with 11 bases left between them. The CDR3 extends over 13 amino acids.